This TCR beta chain derives from a study of blood T cell repertoires in COVID-19. The overall study: The samples span acute and convalescent COVID-19 from the United States, Italy and Spain. The analysed material was cDNA or gDNA that came from T cells, B-cell-depleted T cells, or PBMCs.

In the source study's methods: It was from reference gene primer amplification that nucleated cell counts were estimated. Profiled with immunoSEQ multiplex PCR; TCRdb holds only in-frame clones, not every one. V, J and clone size are those of that table, while D and trimming were read from the DNA. Of 250,000 to 350,000 clones listed, around 89% were seen once; the top ten hold around 0.88%. The CDR3 consists of 15 residues. Trimming took 5 bases from V and 4 from J; bases not matched to a gene: 8. CDR1 and CDR2 (germline): SNHLY, FYNNEI. Source material: peripheral blood. The TCR comes from a man aged 30 to 39 with acute or convalescent COVID-19. This rearrangement joins TRBV2 to TRBJ1-5; 7 nucleotides match TRBD1. The CDR3 DNA follows: TGTGCCAGCAGTCGCGAGACAGGGTGGAATCAGCCCCAGCATTTT. Amino acid sequence: CASSRETGWNQPQHF.